The 13 T cell receptor beta chains presented below share a single source sample, sequenced in a study of blood T cell repertoires in COVID-19. Measured with immunoSEQ multiplex PCR; TCRdb has only the in-frame clones, and not every one. The table has roughly 290,000 clones, about 85% seen once. Sequencing used peripheral blood. The receptors originated from a human donor with COVID-19, enrolled during active disease. The donor label of this sample is uncertain.

The chain combines TRBV5-6 with TRBJ2-7, with 11 positions matching TRBD1. Trimming took 4 bases from V and 6 from J; bases not matched to a gene: 6. The CDR3 is 14 amino acids. The V gene's germline CDR1 is SGHDT and CDR2 YYEEEE. The DNA of the CDR3 is TGTGCCAGCAGCCCCTGGACAGGGGGCGGCGAGCAGTACTTC. It codes for CASSPWTGGGEQYF.

This chain joins TRBV25-1 and TRBJ2-2, with D maybe TRBD2 (6 bases). The V end lost 8 bases, the J end lost 4 bases, and 11 bases lay between the germline ends. The CDR3 sequence is 13 residues long. In germline, CDR1 is MGHDK, CDR2 SYGVNS. CDR3 region: CASARESTGELFF. Here the CDR3 DNA reads TGTGCCAGCGCCCGGGAGTCCACCGGGGAGCTGTTTTTT.

The rearrangement uses TRBV7-9 and TRBJ1-4; a possible D gene is TRBD1 (5 bases). The CDR3 has 15 amino acids. V lost 5 bases and J lost 5, with 15 bases in between. Germline V lookup: CDR1 SEHNR, CDR2 FQNEAQ (reference sequence). Here the CDR3 DNA reads TGTGCCAGCAGCCCCACAGTCCGGGGGAATGAAAAACTGTTTTTT. As protein: CASSPTVRGNEKLFF.

The chain recombines TRBV11-2 with TRBJ2-7; 11 nucleotides align to TRBD1. Unmatched junction bases numbered 8, after V lost 1 base and J lost 6 bases. Looked up from germline, CDR1 is SGHAT and CDR2 is FQNNGV. The CDR3 runs 16 residues. This CDR3 is CASSLALPGQGVEQYF. The CDR3 DNA sequence: TGTGCCAGCAGCTTAGCTCTCCCGGGACAGGGGGTCGAGCAGTACTTC.

This rearrangement joins TRBV30 to TRBJ1-5, with 7 bases that match TRBD1. The J segment lost 7 bases and the V segment lost 0 bases, leaving 9 bases of the junction unmatched. CDR1 and CDR2 from the germline V gene are GTSNPN and SVGIG (reference sequence). There are 15 residues in the CDR3. In DNA, the CDR3 is TGTGCCTGGAGTGTACTAGGGGGCCGCGGCCAGCCCCAGCATTTT. This codes for CAWSVLGGRGQPQHF.

Only one count was recorded for this clone. The rearrangement joins TRBV6-6 to TRBJ2-7; 7 nucleotides align to TRBD1. Looked up from germline, CDR1 is MNHNY and CDR2 is SVGAGI (reference sequence). Losses at the gene ends were 7 bases for V and 0 bases for J; bases not matched to a gene: 6. The CDR3 has 14 residues. The CDR3 DNA sequence: TGTGCCAGCAACAGGGGAGTCCCCTCCTACGAGCAGTACTTC. Its protein is CASNRGVPSYEQYF.

V gene TRBV28 combines with J gene TRBJ2-1; 9 bases fit TRBD2. Germline values: CDR1 MDHEN, CDR2 SYDVKM. This CDR3 has 15 amino acids. V lost 6 bases to trimming and J lost 9 bases; unmatched junction nucleotides: 12. The CDR3 loop is CASRKLAGEGGEQFF. CDR3 DNA sequence: TGTGCCAGCAGAAAATTAGCGGGAGAGGGGGGTGAGCAGTTCTTC.

The rearrangement links TRBV2 to TRBJ2-1; 9 positions match TRBD1. CDR1 is SNHLY and CDR2 is FYNNEI in the germline V gene. With 9 bases clipped from V and 2 bases from J, the junction kept 5 bases outside the gene matches. The CDR3 is made up of 14 amino acids. CDR3 sequence (DNA): TGTGCCAGGACAGACAGGGGGACCTACAATGAGCAGTTCTTC. This encodes CARTDRGTYNEQFF.

The rearrangement uses TRBV7-2 and TRBJ2-1; 8 bases fit TRBD2. V lost 3 bases, J lost 4 bases, and 8 bases stayed unmatched. The CDR3 totals 16 residues. Germline values: CDR1 SGHTA, CDR2 FQGNSA. The CDR3 region is CASSFLGAGEYNEQFF. The CDR3 coding sequence is TGTGCCAGCAGCTTCTTAGGAGCGGGAGAATACAATGAGCAGTTCTTC.

V usage is TRBV19 and J usage is TRBJ2-6; TRBD1 matches at 11 bases. The CDR3 consists of 16 residues. Losses at the gene ends were 10 bases for V and 3 bases for J; bases not matched to a gene: 8. The V gene's germline CDR1 is LNHDA and CDR2 SQIVND (reference sequence). CDR3 nucleotides: TGTGCCACCACGTTGGACAGGGGGCTTGGGGCCAACGTCCTGACTTTC. Its translation is CATTLDRGLGANVLTF.

The genes are TRBV5-1 and TRBJ1-3; D is perhaps TRBD1 (5 bases). The CDR3 runs 15 residues. CDR1 and CDR2 from the germline V gene are SGHRS and YFSETQ. V lost 0 bases and J 4 bases, leaving 11 bases between the germline ends. CDR3 in amino acids: CASSLDGGEGNTIYF. The CDR3 nucleotides read TGCGCCAGCAGCTTGGACGGAGGGGAGGGAAACACCATATATTTT.

J is TRBJ1-1 and V is TRBV28; D possibly corresponds to TRBD1 (6 bases). The CDR3 is made up of 15 amino acids. V lost 5 bases and J 5 bases, leaving 18 bases between the germline ends. The germline gives CDR1 MDHEN, CDR2 SYDVKM. As DNA, the CDR3 is TGTGCCAGCAGTCCCATGACAGGAGCTTGGACTGAAGCTTTCTTT. Protein product: CASSPMTGAWTEAFF.

The chain joins TRBV5-6 to TRBJ2-6, with 7 bases aligning to TRBD1. This CDR3 has 19 residues. The germline CDR1 and CDR2 sequences are SGHDT and YYEEEE. Losses at the gene ends were 7 bases for V and 4 bases for J; bases not matched to a gene: 20. The CDR3 loop reads CASGSRGDRVGAGANVLTF. The CDR3 DNA reads TGTGCCAGCGGGTCTCGGGGTGACAGGGTGGGAGCCGGGGCCAACGTCCTGACTTTC. The whole variable domain, filled in from reference TRBV5-6 and TRBJ2-6, reads DAGVTQSPTHLIKTRGQQVTLRCSPKSGHDTVSWYQQALGQGPQFIFQYYEEEERQRGNFPDRFSGHQFPNYSSELNVNALLLGDSALYLCASGSRGDRVGAGANVLTFGAGSRLTVL.